This TCR beta chain was identified during a study of cytomegalovirus exposure and HLA in healthy donors. This clone was seen a handful of times. Primers for the PCR totalled 60 Vbeta and 13 Jbeta. Method: immunoSEQ multiplex PCR; TCRdb's copy keeps in-frame clones and lacks some. The repertoire holds roughly 100,000 clones, with around 76% as singletons. Germline CDR1 is KGHSH and CDR2 is LQKENI. The ends lost 0 bases at V and 2 bases at J; junction bases unmatched: 6. There are 17 residues in the CDR3. The rearrangement uses TRBV18 and TRBJ2-2; 7 bases agree with TRBD2. This clonotype was sampled from a woman aged 18-29 years in good health and CMV-seropositive. The sample comprised PBMCs. CDR3 protein: CASSPPELALNTGELFF. The CDR3 region has the DNA TGTGCCAGCTCACCACCGGAACTAGCGTTAAACACCGGGGAGCTGTTTTTT.